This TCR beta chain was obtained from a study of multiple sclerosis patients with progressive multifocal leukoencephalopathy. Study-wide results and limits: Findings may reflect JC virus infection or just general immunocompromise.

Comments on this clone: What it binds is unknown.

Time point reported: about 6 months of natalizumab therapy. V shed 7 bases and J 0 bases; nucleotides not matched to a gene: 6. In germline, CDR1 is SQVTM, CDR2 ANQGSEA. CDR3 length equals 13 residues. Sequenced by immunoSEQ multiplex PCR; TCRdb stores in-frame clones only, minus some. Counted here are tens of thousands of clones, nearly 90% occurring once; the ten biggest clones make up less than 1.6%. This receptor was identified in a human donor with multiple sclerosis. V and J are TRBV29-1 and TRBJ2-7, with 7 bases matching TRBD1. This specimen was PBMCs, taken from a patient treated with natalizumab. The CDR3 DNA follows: TGCAGCGCCAGACAGGGTTCCTCCTACGAGCAGTACTTC. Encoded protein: CSARQGSSYEQYF.